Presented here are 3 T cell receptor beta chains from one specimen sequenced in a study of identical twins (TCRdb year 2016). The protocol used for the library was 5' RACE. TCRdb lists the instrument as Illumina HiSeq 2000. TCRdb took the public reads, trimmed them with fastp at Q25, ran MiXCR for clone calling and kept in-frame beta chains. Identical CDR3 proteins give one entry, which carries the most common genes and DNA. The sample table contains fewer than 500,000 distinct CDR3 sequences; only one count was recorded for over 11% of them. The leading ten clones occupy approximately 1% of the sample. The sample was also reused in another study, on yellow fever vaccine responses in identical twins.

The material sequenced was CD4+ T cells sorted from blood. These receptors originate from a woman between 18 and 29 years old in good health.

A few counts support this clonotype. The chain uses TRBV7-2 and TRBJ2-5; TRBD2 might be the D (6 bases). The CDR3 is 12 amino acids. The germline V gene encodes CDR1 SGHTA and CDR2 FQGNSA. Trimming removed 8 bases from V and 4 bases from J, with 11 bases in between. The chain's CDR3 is CASGVGGETQYF. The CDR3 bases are TGTGCCAGCGGGGTGGGAGGAGAGACCCAGTACTTC. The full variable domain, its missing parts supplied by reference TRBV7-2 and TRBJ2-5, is GAGVSQSPSNKVTEKGKDVELRCDPISGHTALYWYRQSLGQGLEFLIYFQGNSAPDKSGLPSDRFSAERTGGSVSTLTIQRTQQEDSAVYLCASGVGGETQYFGPGTRLLVL.

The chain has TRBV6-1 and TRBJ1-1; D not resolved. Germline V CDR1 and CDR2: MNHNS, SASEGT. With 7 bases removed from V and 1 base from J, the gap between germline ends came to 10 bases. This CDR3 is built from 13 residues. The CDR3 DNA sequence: TGTGCCAGCAACCACATGGGGAACACTGAAGCTTTCTTT. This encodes CASNHMGNTEAFF.

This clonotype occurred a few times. CDR3 sequence: CAISESTIQSQYF. The CDR3 DNA is TGTGCCATCAGTGAGTCGACCATCCAAAGTCAGTACTTC. The genes are TRBV10-3 and TRBJ2-7, with D hard to call. V lost 0 bases to trimming and J lost 10 bases, with 13 bases between them. The CDR3 is made up of 13 amino acids. Looked up from germline, CDR1 is ENHRY and CDR2 is SYGVKD.